One and the same sample provided the 12 T cell receptor beta chains below, sequenced in a study of vaccination and CD4 T cells after COVID-19. An Oncomine TCR Beta short-read assay was used to sequence the DNA from cultured CD4+ T cells. One entry per CDR3 protein results from TCRdb running MiXCR on the PCR reads. The repertoire has fewer than 15,000 distinct CDR3 sequences, roughly 27% of them found once; the top ten carry roughly a sixth. The treatment denotes: roughly 10-day PBMC culture with coronavirus spike peptide pools or control peptides (ViraFEST assay). These receptors are not linked to any known antigen. Sequenced input: cultured CD4+ T cells from blood. These receptor sequences come from a human donor with COVID-19.

This clonotype was counted only a few times. J is TRBJ2-1 and V is TRBV20-1; TRBD1 is a possible D gene (5 bases). V was cut by 1 base and J by 7 bases, with 8 bases left in between. The CDR3 has 12 amino acids. Germline V lookup: CDR1 DFQATT, CDR2 SNEGSKA (reference sequence). CDR3 protein: CSARGRANEQFF. The DNA of the CDR3 is TGCAGTGCTAGAGGCAGGGCGAATGAGCAGTTCTTC.

The V and J genes are TRBV5-1 and TRBJ1-2, with D possibly matching TRBD1 (6 bases). Trimming pared 0 bases from V and 7 bases from J, leaving 19 bases between. The CDR3 contains 16 residues. CDR1 and CDR2 from the germline V gene are SGHRS and YFSETQ. The CDR3 loop is CASSLDGSGARGGYTF. The CDR3 DNA reads TGCGCCAGCAGCTTGGACGGCTCGGGGGCGCGGGGTGGCTACACCTTC.

The chain is built from TRBV6-2 or TRBV6-3 and TRBJ1-5; D is ambiguous. Looked up from germline, CDR1 is MNHEY and CDR2 is SVGEGT. Trimming took off 2 bases at V and 9 bases at J, with 5 bases between the two ends. This CDR3 contains 11 residues. CDR3 bases: TGTGCCAGCAGTTACAAGGGGCCCCAGCATTTT. Its translation: CASSYKGPQHF.

This clonotype was counted only a few times. The chain joins TRBV7-8 to TRBJ2-2; TRBD1 aligns across 9 bases. The germline gives CDR1 SGHVS, CDR2 FQNEAQ. The CDR3 is made up of 17 amino acids. V was clipped by 5 bases and J by 5 bases; unmatched bases: 12. The CDR3 DNA follows: TGTGCCAGCAGCCTCACCAGAAACAGGGGGCAGACCGGGGAGCTGTTTTTT. Its protein is CASSLTRNRGQTGELFF.

The chain joins TRBV6-1 to TRBJ2-5; 11 bases match TRBD2. Per the germline V gene, CDR1 is MNHNS and CDR2 is SASEGT. The CDR3 sequence is 16 residues long. The J segment lost 5 bases and the V segment lost 11 bases, leaving 16 bases of the junction unmatched. The CDR3 nucleotides read TGTGCCTGCCGCCCCCTAGCGGGGGGACCAGGGGAGACCCAGTACTTC. Translation: CACRPLAGGPGETQYF.

The chain carries TRBV7-8 and TRBJ2-3, with 9 bases matching TRBD2. From germline, CDR1 is SGHVS and CDR2 FQNEAQ. The CDR3 is 17 residues long. Trimming removed 1 base from V and 5 bases from J; junction bases left unmatched: 10. This CDR3 is CASSLGALAGTRDTQYF. For the CDR3, the DNA is TGTGCCAGCAGCTTAGGGGCCCTAGCGGGGACCAGAGATACGCAGTATTTT.

In this sample, this clonotype turned up a few times. The chain links TRBV6-5 to TRBJ1-3; possibly TRBD1 for D (5 bases). The CDR3 runs to 14 residues. Germline loops: CDR1 MNHEY, CDR2 SVGAGI. V was pared by 2 bases and J by 1 base, with 6 bases between. For the CDR3, the DNA is TGTGCCAGCAGTTACGGGGGTTCTGGAAACACCATATATTTT. The encoded protein is CASSYGGSGNTIYF.

CDR3 amino acids: CASSLAGNYGYTF. The CDR3 bases are TGTGCCAGCAGCTTGGCCGGGAACTATGGCTACACCTTC. The rearrangement links TRBV11-3 to TRBJ1-2; D is unresolved. The CDR3 runs 13 residues. Germline CDR1 is SGHNT and CDR2 is YENEEA. With 3 bases removed from V and 2 bases from J, the gap between germline ends came to 7 bases.

The chain is built from TRBV18 and TRBJ2-7, with D uncertain. This CDR3 region has 13 residues. CDR1 and CDR2 from the germline V gene are KGHSH and LQKENI. V lost 2 bases and J lost 4, with 9 bases in between. In DNA, the CDR3 is TGTGCCAGCTCACCAGGACCTCCATACGAGCAGTACTTC. Translated, it gives CASSPGPPYEQYF.

This clonotype was picked up a small number of times. The CDR3 coding sequence is TGTGCCAGCAGCAAGGACAGGGATTCACCCCTCCACTTT. This translates into CASSKDRDSPLHF. V usage is TRBV5-6 and J usage is TRBJ1-6; TRBD1 aligns across 8 bases. The CDR3 covers 13 residues. Per germline, CDR1 SGHDT and CDR2 YYEEEE. V trimming: 4 bases; J trimming: 8 bases; junction bases outside the gene matches: 2.

This clonotype has a handful of counts. V usage is TRBV2 and J usage is TRBJ1-5, with D possibly being TRBD1 (5 bases). The CDR3 runs 18 residues. Germline V gives CDR1 SNHLY, CDR2 FYNNEI. The V end lost 4 bases, the J end lost 0 bases, and 19 bases lay between the germline ends. CDR3 sequence (DNA): TGTGCCAGCAGTGTTCCCCTGGGGGGGAGGGATAGCAATCAGCCCCAGCATTTT. It translates to CASSVPLGGRDSNQPQHF.

This clonotype was observed a handful of times. The chain joins TRBV2 to TRBJ1-3, with D unresolved. V lost 3 bases and J 0 bases, leaving 6 bases between the germline ends. This CDR3 is 14 amino acids long. Per germline, CDR1 SNHLY and CDR2 FYNNEI. For the CDR3, the DNA is TGTGCCAGCAGTGAGTTCGTCTCTGGAAACACCATATATTTT. Its protein product is CASSEFVSGNTIYF.